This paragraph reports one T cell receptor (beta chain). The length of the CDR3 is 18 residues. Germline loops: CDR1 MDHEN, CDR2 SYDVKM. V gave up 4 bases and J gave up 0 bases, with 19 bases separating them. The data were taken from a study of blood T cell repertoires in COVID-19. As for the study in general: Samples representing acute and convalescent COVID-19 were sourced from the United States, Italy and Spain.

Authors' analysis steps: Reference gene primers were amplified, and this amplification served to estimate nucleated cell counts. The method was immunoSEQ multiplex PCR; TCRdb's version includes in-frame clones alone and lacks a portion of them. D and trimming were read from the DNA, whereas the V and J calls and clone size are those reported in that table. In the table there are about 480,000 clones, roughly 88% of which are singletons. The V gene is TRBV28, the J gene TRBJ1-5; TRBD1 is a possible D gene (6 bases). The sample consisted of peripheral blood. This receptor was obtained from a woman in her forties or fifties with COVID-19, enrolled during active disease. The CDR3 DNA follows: TGTGCCAGCAGTTCCTCAGGGGTCCCCTTTCTTAGCAATCAGCCCCAGCATTTT. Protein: CASSSSGVPFLSNQPQHF.